A single sample gave rise to the 20 T cell receptor beta chains below, sequenced in a study of kidney transplant recipient with SARS-CoV-2 infection. TCRdb reprocessed the reads with MiXCR, giving one entry per CDR3 protein. The profile shows roughly 230,000 distinct CDR3 sequences, roughly 26% of them singletons. Sequenced here: a blood sample, sampled at baseline and around day 120 from a kidney transplant recipient. Source of these receptors: a male patient aged 25-45 years who had COVID-19 and was a kidney transplant recipient. The T cells may partly be graft donor cells.

Points on this clonotype: Possible read error: a much larger clone is one base away. This chain links TRBV27 with TRBJ1-6, with 7 bases matching TRBD1. The CDR3 contains 15 residues. The germline gives CDR1 MNHEY, CDR2 SMNVEV (reference sequence). The DNA for the CDR3 is TGTGCCGGCAGCCCTACAGGGGTCCTCAATTCACCCCTCCACTTT. Protein: CAGSPTGVLNSPLHF.

This clonotype has at least ten counts. The chain uses TRBV11-1 and TRBJ2-1; 14 bases align to TRBD2. The CDR3 loop spans 16 amino acids. With 5 bases clipped from V and 0 bases from J, the junction kept 0 bases outside the gene matches. The germline gives CDR1 SGHAT, CDR2 FQDESV (reference sequence). CDR3 in amino acids: CASSGLAGGSYNEQFF. CDR3 nucleotides: TGTGCCAGCAGCGGACTAGCGGGAGGCTCCTACAATGAGCAGTTCTTC.

This clonotype was seen many times. The gene calls are TRBV19 and TRBJ2-7; TRBD1 agrees at 9 bases. The CDR3 loop spans 15 amino acids. Germline-derived CDR1 and CDR2 are LNHDA and SQIVND (reference sequence). V lost 4 bases to trimming and J lost 3 bases; unmatched junction nucleotides: 7. The CDR3, as DNA: TGTGCCAGTAGTACTTCCGGACAGGGGAACTACGAGCAGTACTTC. It codes for CASSTSGQGNYEQYF.

This clonotype was picked up a small number of times. The chain combines TRBV15 with TRBJ2-5, with D tentatively TRBD1 (6 bases). Germline assignment: CDR1 LNHNV and CDR2 YYDKDF (reference sequence). V lost 1 base and J lost 3, with 12 bases in between. This CDR3 contains 15 residues. CDR3 sequence reads: CATSRVGAPEETQYF. The CDR3 bases are TGTGCCACCAGCAGAGTGGGGGCCCCCGAAGAGACCCAGTACTTC.

This clonotype was seen at least ten times. This sequence may be a read error, since a much larger clone differs from it by one base. The gene calls are TRBV9 and TRBJ1-5, with TRBD1 identical over 9 bases. Germline V gives CDR1 SGDLS, CDR2 YYNGEE. CDR3 length equals 14 residues. V lost 3 bases to trimming and J lost 2 bases; unmatched junction nucleotides: 0. CDR3 DNA: TGTGCCAGCAGCGGGACAGGGGGCAATCAGCCCCAGCATTTT. Protein: CASSGTGGNQPQHF.

Comments on this clonotype: A far larger clone is one base from this, pointing to a likely read error. The chain joins TRBV7-9 to TRBJ2-5; D unclear. CDR1 and CDR2 (germline): SEHNR, FQNEAQ (reference sequence). CDR3 length: 13 amino acids. The CDR3 DNA is TGTGCCAGCAGCTTAGAAGGGTTCTACGAGCAGAACTTC. Encoded protein: CASSLEGFYEQNF.

The sample holds many counts of this clonotype. The chain joins TRBV20-1 to TRBJ1-1; 7 nucleotides agree with TRBD1. The germline V gene encodes CDR1 DFQATT and CDR2 SNEGSKA (reference sequence). V shed 0 bases and J 0 bases; nucleotides not matched to a gene: 4. This CDR3 has 15 residues. The CDR3 loop is CSARDTGVLNTEAFF. As DNA, the CDR3 is TGCAGTGCTAGAGATACAGGGGTCCTGAACACTGAAGCTTTCTTT.

As concerns this clonotype: This may be a read error: a much more frequent sequence differs by one nucleotide. Since the CDR3 does not end with the conserved phenylalanine or tryptophan, this likely comes from a read error. This chain uses TRBV20-1 with TRBJ2-1, with D uncertain. The CDR3 has 14 amino acids. CDR1 is DFQATT and CDR2 is SNEGSKA in the germline V gene (reference sequence). The CDR3 DNA sequence: TGCAGGGGCCGATGCATAGGAAAGAACAATGAGCAGTTCCTC. Translated, it gives CRGRCIGKNNEQFL.

This clonotype has ten or more counts. This rearrangement joins TRBV20-1 to TRBJ1-5; the match to TRBD1 covers 8 bases. Germline loops: CDR1 DFQATT, CDR2 SNEGSKA (reference sequence). The length of the CDR3 is 11 residues. After removal of 5 bases from V and 15 bases from J, the junction contained 9 bases not matched to a gene. The CDR3 DNA reads as TGCAGTGCTTCCGGACAGGGAATCGCGCATTTT. Protein: CSASGQGIAHF.

This clonotype was detected many times. The chain couples TRBV12-3 or TRBV12-4 to TRBJ1-5; D unresolved. V was cut by 3 bases and J by 7 bases, with 10 bases left in between. CDR3 length: 13 residues. This chain's CDR3 is CASSFKGNQPQHF. The CDR3 DNA reads as TGTGCCAGCAGTTTTAAGGGAAACCAGCCCCAGCATTTT.

This clonotype was seen just once. The junction departs from the called germline gene at one end, perhaps through a read error. The CDR3 region is CASSFGLTTDTRYF. The CDR3 bases are TGTGCCAGCAGCTTCGGGCTTACCACAGATACGCGGTATTTT. The V gene is TRBV5-8, the J gene TRBJ2-3; D is uncertain. This CDR3 has 14 residues. Germline CDR1 SGHTS, CDR2 YDEGEE.

This clonotype was recorded at least ten times. The chain uses TRBV7-8 and TRBJ1-2, with D perhaps matching TRBD1 (5 bases). Germline V gene sequence: CDR1 SGHVS, CDR2 FQNEAQ. The CDR3 extends over 15 amino acids. The germline V and J ends were trimmed by 1 base and 4 bases, with 13 bases remaining between them. CDR3 bases: TGTGCCAGCAGCTTAGGGTCCTCGGGGGTCTATGGCTACACCTTC. It specifies CASSLGSSGVYGYTF. The whole variable domain, remainder taken from reference TRBV7-8 and TRBJ1-2, is GAGVSQSPRYKVAKRGQDVALRCDPISGHVSLFWYQQALGQGPEFLTYFQNEAQLDKSGLPSDRFFAERPEGSVSTLKIQRTQQEDSAVYLCASSLGSSGVYGYTFGSGTRLTVV.

There are many counts of this clonotype. The chain recombines TRBV6-6 with TRBJ1-1, with 10 bases that match TRBD1. Trimming at V came to 4 bases and at J to 4 bases, leaving 3 bases not matched to a gene. This CDR3 is 14 amino acids long. CDR1 and CDR2 (germline): MNHNY, SVGAGI (reference sequence). The CDR3 here is CASSFGQGGTEAFF. CDR3 in DNA: TGTGCCAGCAGTTTTGGACAGGGGGGCACTGAAGCTTTCTTT.

The V and J genes are TRBV4-1 and TRBJ1-4; D is unclear. Trimming removed 2 bases from V and 7 bases from J, with 20 bases in between. CDR3 size: 17 residues. Germline V gene lookup returns CDR1 MGHRA and CDR2 YSYEKL. CDR3 region: CASSQNPNPGLSEKLFF. The CDR3 coding sequence is TGCGCCAGCAGCCAAAATCCCAACCCGGGCTTGTCTGAAAAACTGTTTTTT.

This clonotype came up many times. This rearrangement joins TRBV3-2 to TRBJ2-5; TRBD1, as called in the table, went unchecked against the DNA. TRBV3-2 is a pseudogene segment. The CDR3 runs 14 residues. As DNA, the CDR3 is TGTGCCAGCAGCTCACCCTACAGGGTAGAGACCCAGTACTTC. Translation: CASSSPYRVETQYF.

This clonotype was detected ten times or more. The V call is TRBV7-6, the J call TRBJ1-1, with 7 bases that match TRBD1. Germline V gene data show CDR1 as SGHVS and CDR2 as FNYEAQ. Trimming cost V 5 bases and J 2 bases; bases outside gene matches: 11. CDR3 size: 16 residues. The CDR3, as DNA: TGTGCCAGCAGCCTGCAGACAGGGAGCATAAACACTGAAGCTTTCTTT. It translates to CASSLQTGSINTEAFF.

This clonotype was observed at least ten times. V is TRBV19 and J is TRBJ1-1; TRBD1 agrees at 8 bases. Germline values: CDR1 LNHDA, CDR2 SQIVND (reference sequence). V trimming: 6 bases; J trimming: 1 base; junction bases outside the gene matches: 4. The CDR3 has 14 residues. The CDR3 region has the DNA TGTGCCAGTAGAACCGGGACAGGGAACACTGAAGCTTTCTTT. Its translation: CASRTGTGNTEAFF.

Regarding this clonotype: With a much larger clone just one base away, this may be a read error. The chain has TRBV3-1 and TRBJ2-5; D is undetermined. Germline CDR1 reads LGHDT; CDR2 reads YNNKEL (reference sequence). This CDR3 is 17 amino acids long. The CDR3 DNA is TGTGCCAGCAGCCTGATTTATCCCATTTCTTTCTCTGAGACCCAGTGCTTC. This gives the protein CASSLIYPISFSETQCF.

In this sample, this clonotype turned up many times. The J gene is TRBJ1-5, the V gene TRBV27; the D gene is possibly TRBD1 (5 bases). The CDR3 consists of 15 residues. The ends were cut back, 5 bases at V and 4 bases at J, with 15 bases in the middle. Germline lookup yields CDR1 MNHEY and CDR2 SMNVEV (reference sequence). The CDR3 spells CASSGREGRNQPQHF. CDR3 DNA sequence: TGTGCCAGCAGTGGCCGTGAGGGGAGGAATCAGCCCCAGCATTTT.

As to this clonotype: This may be a read error, as it is one base from a much larger clone. Because it lacks the conserved phenylalanine or tryptophan at the end, this CDR3 is likely a read error. The DNA is left out, because the CDR3 cannot be placed on it with certainty; the CDR3 is given as TCRdb lists it. The chain carries TRBV3-2 and TRBJ2-3. TRBV3-2 corresponds to a pseudogene. From its first to its last residue, the CDR3 has 13 amino acids. The CDR3 loop reads CASSQASRTAQYL.